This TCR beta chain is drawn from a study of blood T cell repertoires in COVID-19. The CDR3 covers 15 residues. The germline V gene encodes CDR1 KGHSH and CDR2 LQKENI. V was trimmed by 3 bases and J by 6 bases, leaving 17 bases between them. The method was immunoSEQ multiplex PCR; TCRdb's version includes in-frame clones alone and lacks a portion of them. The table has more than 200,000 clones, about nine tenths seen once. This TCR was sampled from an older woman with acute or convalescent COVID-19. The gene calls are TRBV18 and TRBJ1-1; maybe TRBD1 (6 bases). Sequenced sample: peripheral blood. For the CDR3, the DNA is TGTGCCAGCTCACCGGGGAGGGGGGCGAGGGCTGAAGCTTTCTTT. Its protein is CASSPGRGARAEAFF.